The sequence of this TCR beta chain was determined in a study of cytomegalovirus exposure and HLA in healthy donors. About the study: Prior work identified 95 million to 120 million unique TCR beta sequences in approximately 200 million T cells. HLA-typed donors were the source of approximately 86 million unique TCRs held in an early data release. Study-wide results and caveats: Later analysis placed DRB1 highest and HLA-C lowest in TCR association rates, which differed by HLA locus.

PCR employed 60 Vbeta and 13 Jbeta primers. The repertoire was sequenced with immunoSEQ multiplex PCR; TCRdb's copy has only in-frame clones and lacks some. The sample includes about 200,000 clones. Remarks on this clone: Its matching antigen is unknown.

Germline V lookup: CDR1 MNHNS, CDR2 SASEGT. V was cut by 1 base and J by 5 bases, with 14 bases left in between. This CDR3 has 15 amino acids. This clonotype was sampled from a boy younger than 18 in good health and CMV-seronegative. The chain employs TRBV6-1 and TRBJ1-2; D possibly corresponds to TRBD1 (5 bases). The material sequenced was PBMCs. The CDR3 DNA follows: TGTGCCAGCAGTGAAGACAGGCGCGCAAGGTATGGCTACACCTTC. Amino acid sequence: CASSEDRRARYGYTF.